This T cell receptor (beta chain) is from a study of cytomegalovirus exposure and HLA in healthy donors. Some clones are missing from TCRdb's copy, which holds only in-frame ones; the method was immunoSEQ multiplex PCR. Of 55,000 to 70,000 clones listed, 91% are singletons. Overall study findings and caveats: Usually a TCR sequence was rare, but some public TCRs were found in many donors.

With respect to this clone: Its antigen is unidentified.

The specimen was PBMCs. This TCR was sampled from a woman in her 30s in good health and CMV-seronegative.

CDR3 residues: CATSRAQDSNQPQHF. Written as DNA, the CDR3 is TGTGCCACCAGCAGAGCACAGGATAGCAATCAGCCCCAGCATTTT. The chain joins TRBV15 to TRBJ1-5; perhaps TRBD1 as D (5 bases). The V end was cut by 1 base, the J end by 0 bases, with 7 bases between. The CDR3 loop spans 15 amino acids. The V gene's germline CDR1 is LNHNV and CDR2 YYDKDF (reference sequence).